This T cell receptor beta chain was obtained from a study of CD8 T cells in Susac syndrome. The CD8+ and CD4+ T cells were isolated magnetically using a negative isolation approach, whereas the TEMRA cells were enriched by FACS. This CDR3 has 13 residues. Trimming removed 2 bases from V and 7 bases from J, with 9 bases in between. Germline loops: CDR1 SGHTA, CDR2 FQGTGA. RNA, at about 0.5 to 1 ug, was reverse transcribed with random hexamers. The immunoSEQ assay covered 54 Vbeta and 13 Jbeta segments for CDR3. TCRdb re-analysed the immunoSEQ multiplex PCR reads in MiXCR, keeping a single row per CDR3 protein. This table holds fewer than 350,000 distinct CDR3 sequences, 75% to 90% found once.

The chain uses TRBV7-3 and TRBJ2-1, with D perhaps assigned TRBD1 or TRBD2 (5 bases each). The origin of this receptor is a human donor with multiple sclerosis. The sequenced material came from CD8+ T cells from PBMCs. CDR3: CASSLLRGNEQFF. The CDR3 coding sequence is TGTGCCAGCAGCTTATTGAGGGGAAATGAGCAGTTCTTC.